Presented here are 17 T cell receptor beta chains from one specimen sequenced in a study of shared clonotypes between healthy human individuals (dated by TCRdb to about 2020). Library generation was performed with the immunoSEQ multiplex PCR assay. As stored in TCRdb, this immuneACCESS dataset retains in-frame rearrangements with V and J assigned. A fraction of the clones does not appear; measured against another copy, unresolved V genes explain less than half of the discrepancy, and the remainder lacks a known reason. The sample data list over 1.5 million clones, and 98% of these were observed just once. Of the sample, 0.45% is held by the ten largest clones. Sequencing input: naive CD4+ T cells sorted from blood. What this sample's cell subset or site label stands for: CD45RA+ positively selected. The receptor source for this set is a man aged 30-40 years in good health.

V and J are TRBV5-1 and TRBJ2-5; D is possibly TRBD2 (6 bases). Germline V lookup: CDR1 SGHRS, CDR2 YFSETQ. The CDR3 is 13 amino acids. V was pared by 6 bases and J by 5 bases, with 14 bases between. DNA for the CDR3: TGCGCCAGCACCGTGGGCGGGGAGGAGACCCAGTACTTC. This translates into CASTVGGEETQYF.

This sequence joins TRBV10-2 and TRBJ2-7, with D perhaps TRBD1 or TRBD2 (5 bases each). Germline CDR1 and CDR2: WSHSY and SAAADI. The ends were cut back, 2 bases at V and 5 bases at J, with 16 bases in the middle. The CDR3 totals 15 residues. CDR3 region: CASSEIGPEGNEQYF. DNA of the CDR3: TGCGCCAGCAGTGAGATCGGCCCAGAGGGGAACGAGCAGTACTTC.

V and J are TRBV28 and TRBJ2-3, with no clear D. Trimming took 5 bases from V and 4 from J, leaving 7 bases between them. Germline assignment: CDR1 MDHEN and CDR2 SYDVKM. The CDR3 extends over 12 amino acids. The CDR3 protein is CASSIQSDTQYF. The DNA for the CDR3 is TGTGCCAGCAGTATACAGTCAGATACGCAGTATTTT.

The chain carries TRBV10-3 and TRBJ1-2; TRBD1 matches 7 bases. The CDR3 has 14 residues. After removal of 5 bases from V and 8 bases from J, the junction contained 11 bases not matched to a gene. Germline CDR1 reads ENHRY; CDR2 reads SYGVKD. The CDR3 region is CAISSGGLVSGYTF. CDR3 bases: TGTGCCATCAGTTCAGGGGGGTTGGTTTCGGGCTACACCTTC.

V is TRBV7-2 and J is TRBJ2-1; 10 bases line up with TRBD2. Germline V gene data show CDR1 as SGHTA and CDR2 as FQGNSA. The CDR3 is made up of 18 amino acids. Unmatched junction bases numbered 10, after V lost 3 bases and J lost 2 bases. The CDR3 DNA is TGTGCCAGCAGCTTGGAGGTAGCGGGAGGTCTGCCCTACAATGAGCAGTTCTTC. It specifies CASSLEVAGGLPYNEQFF.

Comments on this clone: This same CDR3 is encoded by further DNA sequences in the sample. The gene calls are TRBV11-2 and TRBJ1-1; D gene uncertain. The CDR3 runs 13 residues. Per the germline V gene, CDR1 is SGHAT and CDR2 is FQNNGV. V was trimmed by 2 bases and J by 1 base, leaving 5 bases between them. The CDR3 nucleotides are TGTGCCAGCAGCTTAAAGGGGAACACTGAAGCTTTCTTT. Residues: CASSLKGNTEAFF.

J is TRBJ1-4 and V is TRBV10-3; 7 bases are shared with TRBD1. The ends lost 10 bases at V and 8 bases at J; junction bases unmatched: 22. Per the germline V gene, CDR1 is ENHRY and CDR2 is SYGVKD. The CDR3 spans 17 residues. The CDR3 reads CATRIGRGAGMEEKLFF. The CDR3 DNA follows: TGTGCCACCCGAATCGGCAGGGGGGCCGGTATGGAAGAAAAACTGTTTTTT.

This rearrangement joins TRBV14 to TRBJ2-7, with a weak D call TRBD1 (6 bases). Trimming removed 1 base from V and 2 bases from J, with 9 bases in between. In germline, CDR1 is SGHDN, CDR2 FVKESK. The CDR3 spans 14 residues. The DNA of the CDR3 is TGTGCCAGCAGCCAAGCCGACAGGACCTACGAGCAGTACTTC. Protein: CASSQADRTYEQYF.

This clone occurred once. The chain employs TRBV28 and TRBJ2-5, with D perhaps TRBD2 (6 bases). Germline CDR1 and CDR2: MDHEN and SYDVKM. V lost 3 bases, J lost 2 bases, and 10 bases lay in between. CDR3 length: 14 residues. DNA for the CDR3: TGTGCCAGCAGTTTCGGGGGAAGGCAAGAGACCCAGTACTTC. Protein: CASSFGGRQETQYF.

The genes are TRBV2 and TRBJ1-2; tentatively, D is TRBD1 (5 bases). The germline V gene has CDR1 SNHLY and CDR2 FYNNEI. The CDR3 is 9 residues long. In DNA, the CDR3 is TGTGGGGGCAACTATGGCTACACCTTC. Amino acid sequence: CGGNYGYTF.

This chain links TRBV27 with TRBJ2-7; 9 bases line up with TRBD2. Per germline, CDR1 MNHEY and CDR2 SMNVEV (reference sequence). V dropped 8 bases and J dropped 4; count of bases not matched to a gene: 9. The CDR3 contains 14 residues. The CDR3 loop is CASSGTSKGYEQYF. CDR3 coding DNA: TGTGCCAGCTCTGGGACTAGCAAAGGATACGAGCAGTACTTC.

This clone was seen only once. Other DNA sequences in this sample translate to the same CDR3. CDR3 nucleotides: TGTGCCAGCTCACCTCTAGCGGGTGCCACAGATACGCAGTATTTT. This encodes CASSPLAGATDTQYF. This sequence joins TRBV18 and TRBJ2-3, with 8 bases lining up with TRBD2. Germline values: CDR1 KGHSH, CDR2 LQKENI. Trimming at V came to 3 bases and at J to 2 bases, leaving 4 bases not matched to a gene. The CDR3 covers 15 residues.

CDR3 region: CASSLVSVVETQYF. The CDR3 coding sequence is TGTGCCAGCAGCTTGGTTTCTGTGGTTGAGACCCAGTACTTC. This rearrangement joins TRBV5-5 to TRBJ2-5, with D uncertain. Germline V gives CDR1 SGHKS, CDR2 YYEKEE (reference sequence). The CDR3 totals 14 residues. V lost 0 bases, J lost 5 bases, and 11 bases lay in between.

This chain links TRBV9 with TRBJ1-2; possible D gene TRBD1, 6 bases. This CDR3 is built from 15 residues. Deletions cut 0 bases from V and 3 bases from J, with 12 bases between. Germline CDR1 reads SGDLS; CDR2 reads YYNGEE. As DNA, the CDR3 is TGTGCCAGCAGCGTAGGAGGGGGGCTCTACTATGGCTACACCTTC. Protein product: CASSVGGGLYYGYTF.

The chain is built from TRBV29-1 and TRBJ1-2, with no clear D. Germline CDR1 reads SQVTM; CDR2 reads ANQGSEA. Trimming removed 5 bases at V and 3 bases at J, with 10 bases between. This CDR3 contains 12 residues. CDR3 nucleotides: TGCAGCGTTCTAGGAGCTGACTATGGCTACACCTTC. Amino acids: CSVLGADYGYTF.

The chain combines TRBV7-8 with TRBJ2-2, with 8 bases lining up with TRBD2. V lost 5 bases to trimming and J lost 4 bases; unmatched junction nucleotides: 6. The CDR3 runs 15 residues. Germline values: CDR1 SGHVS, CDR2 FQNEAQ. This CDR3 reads CASSLTSGPTGELFF. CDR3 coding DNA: TGTGCCAGCAGCCTCACTAGCGGACCCACCGGGGAGCTGTTTTTT.

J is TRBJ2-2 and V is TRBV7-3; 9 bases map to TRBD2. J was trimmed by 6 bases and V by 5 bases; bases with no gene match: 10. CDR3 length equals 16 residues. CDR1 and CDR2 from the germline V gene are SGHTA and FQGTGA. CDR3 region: CASSPYPSGMAGELFF. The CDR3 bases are TGTGCCAGCAGCCCCTACCCTAGCGGGATGGCCGGGGAGCTGTTTTTT.